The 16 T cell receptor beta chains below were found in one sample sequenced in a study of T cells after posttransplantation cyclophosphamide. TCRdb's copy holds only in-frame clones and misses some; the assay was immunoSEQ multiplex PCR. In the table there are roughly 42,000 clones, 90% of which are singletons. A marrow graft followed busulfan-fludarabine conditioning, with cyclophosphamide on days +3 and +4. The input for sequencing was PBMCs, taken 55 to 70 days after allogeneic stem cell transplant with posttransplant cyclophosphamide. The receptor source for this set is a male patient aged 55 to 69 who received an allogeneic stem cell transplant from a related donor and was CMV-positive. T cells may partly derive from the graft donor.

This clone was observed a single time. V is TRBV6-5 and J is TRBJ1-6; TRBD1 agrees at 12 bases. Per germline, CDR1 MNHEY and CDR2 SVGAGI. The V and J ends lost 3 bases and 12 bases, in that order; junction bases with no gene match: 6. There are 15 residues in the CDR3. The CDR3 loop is CASSYQGQGALPLHF. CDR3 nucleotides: TGTGCCAGCAGTTATCAGGGACAGGGGGCATTACCCCTCCACTTT.

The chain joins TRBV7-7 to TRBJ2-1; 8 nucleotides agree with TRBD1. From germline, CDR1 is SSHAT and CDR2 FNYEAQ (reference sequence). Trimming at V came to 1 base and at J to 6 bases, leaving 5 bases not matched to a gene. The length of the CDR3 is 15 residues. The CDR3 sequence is CASSLGTGTTNEQFF. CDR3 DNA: TGTGCCAGCAGCTTAGGGACAGGGACCACCAATGAGCAGTTCTTC.

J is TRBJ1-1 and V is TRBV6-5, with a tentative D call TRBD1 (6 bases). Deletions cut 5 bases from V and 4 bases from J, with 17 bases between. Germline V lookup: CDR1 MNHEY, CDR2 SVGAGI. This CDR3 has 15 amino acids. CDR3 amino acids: CASSKRTDAATEAFF. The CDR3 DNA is TGTGCCAGCAGTAAGAGGACAGATGCGGCCACTGAAGCTTTCTTT.

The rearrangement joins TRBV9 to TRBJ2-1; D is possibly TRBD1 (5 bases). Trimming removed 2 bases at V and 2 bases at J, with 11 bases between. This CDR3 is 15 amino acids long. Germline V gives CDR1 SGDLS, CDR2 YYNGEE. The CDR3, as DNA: TGTGCCAGCAGCGTCGGGCTAGGGGCCTACAATGAGCAGTTCTTC. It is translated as CASSVGLGAYNEQFF.

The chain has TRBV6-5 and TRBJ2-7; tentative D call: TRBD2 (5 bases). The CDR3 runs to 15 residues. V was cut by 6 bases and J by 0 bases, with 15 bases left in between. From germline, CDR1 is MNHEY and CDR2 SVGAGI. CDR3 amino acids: CASSPGVISSYEQYF. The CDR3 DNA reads TGTGCCAGCAGCCCCGGGGTGATTAGCTCCTACGAGCAGTACTTC.

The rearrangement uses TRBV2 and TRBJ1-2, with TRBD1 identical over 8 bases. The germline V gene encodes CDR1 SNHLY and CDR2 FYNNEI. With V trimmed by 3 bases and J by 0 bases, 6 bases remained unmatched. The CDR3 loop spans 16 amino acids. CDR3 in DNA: TGTGCCAGCAGTGACTCGGGACAGGAAGCTAACTATGGCTACACCTTC. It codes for CASSDSGQEANYGYTF.

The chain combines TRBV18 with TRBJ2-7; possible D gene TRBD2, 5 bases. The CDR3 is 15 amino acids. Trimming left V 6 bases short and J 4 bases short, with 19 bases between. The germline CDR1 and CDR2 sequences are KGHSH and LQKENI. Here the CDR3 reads CASSPRTGIQYEQYV. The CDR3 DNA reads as TGTGCCAGCTCCCCTCGAACCGGGATCCAATACGAGCAGTACGTC.

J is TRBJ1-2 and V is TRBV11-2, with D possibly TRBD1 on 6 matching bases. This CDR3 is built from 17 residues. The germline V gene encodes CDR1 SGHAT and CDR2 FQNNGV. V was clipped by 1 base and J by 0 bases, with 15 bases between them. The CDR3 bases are TGTGCCAGCAGCTTAGGGACAGAAGATAATACTAACTATGGCTACACCTTC. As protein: CASSLGTEDNTNYGYTF.

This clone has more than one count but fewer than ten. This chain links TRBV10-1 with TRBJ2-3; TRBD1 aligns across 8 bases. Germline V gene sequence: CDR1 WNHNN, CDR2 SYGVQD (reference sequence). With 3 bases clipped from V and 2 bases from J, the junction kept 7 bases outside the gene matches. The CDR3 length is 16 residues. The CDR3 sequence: CASSDPGQDTTDTQYF. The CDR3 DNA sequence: TGCGCCAGCAGTGATCCGGGACAGGATACCACAGATACGCAGTATTTT.

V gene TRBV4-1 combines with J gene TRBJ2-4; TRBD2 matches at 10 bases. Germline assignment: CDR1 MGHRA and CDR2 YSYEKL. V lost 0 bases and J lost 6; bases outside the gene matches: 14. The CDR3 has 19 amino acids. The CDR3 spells CASSQEPTAAGGRRNIQYF. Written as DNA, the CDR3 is TGCGCCAGCAGCCAAGAACCTACGGCAGCGGGGGGGCGGAGAAACATTCAGTACTTC.

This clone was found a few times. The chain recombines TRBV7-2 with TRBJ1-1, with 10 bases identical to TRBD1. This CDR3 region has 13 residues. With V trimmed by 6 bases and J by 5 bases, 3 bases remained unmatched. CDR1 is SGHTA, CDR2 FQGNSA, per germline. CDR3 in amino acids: CASSRTGGTEAFF. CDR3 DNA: TGTGCCAGCAGTCGGACAGGGGGGACTGAAGCTTTCTTT.

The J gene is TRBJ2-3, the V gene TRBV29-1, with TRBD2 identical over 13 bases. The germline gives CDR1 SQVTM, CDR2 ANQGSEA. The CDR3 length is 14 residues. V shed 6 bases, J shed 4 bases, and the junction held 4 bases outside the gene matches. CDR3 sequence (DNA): TGCAGCGTCAGGACTAGCGGGAGTTCAGATACGCAGTATTTT. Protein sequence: CSVRTSGSSDTQYF.

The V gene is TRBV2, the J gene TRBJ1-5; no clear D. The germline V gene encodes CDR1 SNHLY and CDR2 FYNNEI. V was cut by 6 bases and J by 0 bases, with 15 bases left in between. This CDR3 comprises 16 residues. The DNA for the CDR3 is TGTGCCAGCAGCTCGACGGGTGTTTATAGCAATCAGCCCCAGCATTTT. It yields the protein CASSSTGVYSNQPQHF.

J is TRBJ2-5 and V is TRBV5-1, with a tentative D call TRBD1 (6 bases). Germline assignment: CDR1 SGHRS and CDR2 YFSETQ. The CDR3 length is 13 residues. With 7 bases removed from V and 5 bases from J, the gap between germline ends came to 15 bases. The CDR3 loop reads CASSPTGMETQYF. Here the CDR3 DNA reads TGCGCCAGCTCACCAACAGGGATGGAGACCCAGTACTTC.

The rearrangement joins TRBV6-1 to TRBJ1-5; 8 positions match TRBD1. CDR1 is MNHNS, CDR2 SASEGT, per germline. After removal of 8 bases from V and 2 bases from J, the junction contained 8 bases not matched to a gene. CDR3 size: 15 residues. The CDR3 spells CASLLDREGNQPQHF. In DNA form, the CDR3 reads TGTGCCAGCTTGCTGGACAGGGAAGGCAATCAGCCCCAGCATTTT.

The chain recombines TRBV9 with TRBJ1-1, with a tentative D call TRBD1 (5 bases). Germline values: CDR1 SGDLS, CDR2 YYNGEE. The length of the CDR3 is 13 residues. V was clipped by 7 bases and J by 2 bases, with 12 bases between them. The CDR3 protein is CASGGGTNTEAFF. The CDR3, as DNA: TGTGCCAGCGGTGGGGGGACTAACACTGAAGCTTTCTTT.